This is a list of T cell receptor beta chains from one sample in a study of blood T cell repertoires in COVID-19. Profiled with immunoSEQ multiplex PCR; TCRdb holds only in-frame clones, not every one. The sample includes over 100,000 clones, 65% to 90% of them seen just once. Sequenced material: peripheral blood. These receptors came from a man aged 80 or over with acute or convalescent COVID-19. CDR3s include the opening cysteine and the closing phenylalanine or tryptophan. A D gene is named only where the DNA matches it firmly. Clone size appears in some rows only: once, few, many, or a class for an expanded clone.

J gene: TRBJ1-1; D gene: TRBD1; clone size: -; V gene: TRBV19; CDR3 protein: CASSLQGYTEAFF; CDR3 DNA: TGTGCCAGTAGTTTACAGGGGTACACTGAAGCTTTCTTT
J gene: TRBJ1-2; D gene: -; clone size: -; V gene: TRBV9; CDR3 protein: CASSRANYGYTF; CDR3 DNA: TGTGCCAGCAGCAGAGCTAACTATGGCTACACCTTC
J gene: TRBJ2-6; D gene: -; clone size: -; V gene: TRBV9; CDR3 protein: CASSGYSGANVLTF; CDR3 DNA: TGTGCCAGCAGCGGTTACTCTGGGGCCAACGTCCTGACTTTC
J gene: TRBJ1-2; D gene: TRBD1; clone size: few; V gene: TRBV18; CDR3 protein: CASSPTGTGGLMVYGYTF; CDR3 DNA: TGTGCCAGCTCACCTACCGGGACAGGGGGCCTTATGGTCTATGGCTACACCTTC
J gene: TRBJ2-7; D gene: TRBD2; clone size: -; V gene: TRBV28; CDR3 protein: CASSGSAGGPHEQYF; CDR3 DNA: TGTGCCAGCAGCGGGTCAGCGGGAGGGCCCCACGAGCAGTACTTC
J gene: TRBJ2-6; D gene: -; clone size: -; V gene: TRBV18; CDR3 protein: CASSPQSNSGANVLTF; CDR3 DNA: TGTGCCAGCTCACCACAATCAAACTCTGGGGCCAACGTCCTGACTTTC
J gene: TRBJ1-2; D gene: -; clone size: -; V gene: TRBV7-2; CDR3 protein: CASSTPGAVDGYTF; CDR3 DNA: TGTGCCAGCAGCACCCCTGGGGCCGTGGATGGCTACACCTTC
J gene: TRBJ1-2; D gene: TRBD1; clone size: -; V gene: TRBV5-6; CDR3 protein: CASSLAHEGANYGYTF; CDR3 DNA: TGTGCCAGCAGCTTGGCCCACGAGGGGGCAAACTATGGCTACACCTTC
J gene: TRBJ2-7; D gene: TRBD1; clone size: -; V gene: TRBV3-1/TRBV3-2; CDR3 protein: CASSPGQYEQYF; CDR3 DNA: TGTGCCAGCAGCCCGGGACAGTACGAGCAGTACTTC
J gene: TRBJ1-1; D gene: -; clone size: -; V gene: TRBV19; CDR3 protein: CASRETGTNTEAFF; CDR3 DNA: TGTGCCAGTAGGGAGACAGGAACGAACACTGAAGCTTTCTTT
J gene: TRBJ1-1; D gene: -; clone size: -; V gene: TRBV18; CDR3 protein: CASSRAADTEAFF; CDR3 DNA: TGTGCCAGCTCACGGGCCGCAGACACTGAAGCTTTCTTT
J gene: TRBJ1-2; D gene: TRBD1; clone size: -; V gene: TRBV2; CDR3 protein: CASSDQNRGNRGGYTF; CDR3 DNA: TGTGCCAGCAGTGACCAGAACAGGGGGAATAGAGGTGGCTACACCTTC
J gene: TRBJ2-7; D gene: TRBD2; clone size: few; V gene: TRBV28; CDR3 protein: CASSLVGLAGWSYEQYF; CDR3 DNA: TGTGCCAGCAGTCTCGTGGGGCTAGCGGGGTGGTCCTACGAGCAGTACTTC
J gene: TRBJ2-1; D gene: -; clone size: -; V gene: TRBV5-6; CDR3 protein: CASSLVRYHNEQFF; CDR3 DNA: TGTGCCAGCAGCTTGGTCAGGTACCACAATGAGCAGTTCTTC
J gene: TRBJ1-4; D gene: -; clone size: once; V gene: TRBV28; CDR3 protein: CASTPERVGEKLFF; CDR3 DNA: TGTGCCAGCACCCCTGAGAGGGTCGGTGAAAAACTGTTTTTT
J gene: TRBJ2-3; D gene: -; clone size: -; V gene: TRBV6-5; CDR3 protein: CASSGGNTQYF; CDR3 DNA: TGTGCCAGCTCTGGAGGGAATACGCAGTATTTT
J gene: TRBJ2-5; D gene: TRBD2; clone size: few; V gene: TRBV24-1; CDR3 protein: CATSDLGLAGGIEQETQYF; CDR3 DNA: TGTGCCACCAGTGACCTTGGACTAGCGGGGGGTATAGAACAAGAGACCCAGTACTTC
J gene: TRBJ2-7; D gene: TRBD1; clone size: -; V gene: TRBV3-1/TRBV3-2; CDR3 protein: CASSQDHGTGTYEQYF; CDR3 DNA: TGTGCCAGCAGCCAAGATCACGGGACAGGGACTTACGAGCAGTACTTC
J gene: TRBJ2-1; D gene: -; clone size: -; V gene: TRBV5-1; CDR3 protein: CASSLSQVGNEQFF; CDR3 DNA: TGCGCCAGCAGCTTGAGTCAGGTTGGGAATGAGCAGTTCTTC
J gene: TRBJ1-5; D gene: -; clone size: -; V gene: TRBV2; CDR3 protein: CASSEGQLNQPQHF; CDR3 DNA: TGTGCCAGCAGTGAAGGACAGTTAAATCAGCCCCAGCATTTT
J gene: TRBJ2-5; D gene: -; clone size: -; V gene: TRBV5-1; CDR3 protein: CASSTVSGQETQYF; CDR3 DNA: TGCGCCAGCAGCACCGTGTCGGGTCAAGAGACCCAGTACTTC
J gene: TRBJ2-3; D gene: -; clone size: -; V gene: TRBV2; CDR3 protein: CASSLTDTQYF; CDR3 DNA: TGTGCCAGCAGCCTCACAGATACGCAGTATTTT
J gene: TRBJ1-2; D gene: -; clone size: -; V gene: TRBV11-2; CDR3 protein: CASSLQLFYGYTF; CDR3 DNA: TGTGCCAGCAGCCTACAGCTCTTCTATGGCTACACCTTC
J gene: TRBJ1-2; D gene: TRBD1; clone size: -; V gene: TRBV5-4; CDR3 protein: CASSLEGAGYTF; CDR3 DNA: TGTGCCAGCAGCTTGGAGGGGGCTGGCTACACCTTC
J gene: TRBJ2-3; D gene: TRBD2; clone size: -; V gene: TRBV27; CDR3 protein: CASSLTLAGEDDTQYF; CDR3 DNA: TGTGCCAGCAGTTTAACGCTAGCGGGAGAAGATGATACGCAGTATTTT
J gene: TRBJ1-1; D gene: TRBD1; clone size: few; V gene: TRBV18; CDR3 protein: CASSPPGTGVLNTEAFF; CDR3 DNA: TGTGCCAGCTCACCACCCGGGACAGGGGTCCTAAACACTGAAGCTTTCTTT
J gene: TRBJ2-2; D gene: -; clone size: many; V gene: TRBV5-4; CDR3 protein: CASSPSNAAGELFF; CDR3 DNA: TGTGCCAGCAGCCCATCCAACGCAGCCGGGGAGCTGTTTTTT
J gene: TRBJ1-2; D gene: TRBD1; clone size: -; V gene: TRBV7-2; CDR3 protein: CASSLGQGGGYTF; CDR3 DNA: TGTGCCAGCAGCTTGGGACAGGGAGGGGGCTACACCTTC
J gene: TRBJ1-1; D gene: -; clone size: -; V gene: TRBV7-3; CDR3 protein: CASSQQGTDTEAFF; CDR3 DNA: TGTGCCAGCAGCCAACAGGGAACGGACACTGAAGCTTTCTTT
J gene: TRBJ2-2; D gene: -; clone size: -; V gene: TRBV5-4; CDR3 protein: CATPIYGELFF; CDR3 DNA: TGTGCCACCCCGATCTACGGGGAGCTGTTTTTT
J gene: TRBJ1-5; D gene: -; clone size: -; V gene: TRBV18; CDR3 protein: CASSPGAGNQPQHF; CDR3 DNA: TGTGCCAGCTCACCGGGGGCCGGCAATCAGCCCCAGCATTTT
J gene: TRBJ1-4; D gene: -; clone size: -; V gene: TRBV27; CDR3 protein: CASSLMGRFWGPGEKLFF; CDR3 DNA: TGTGCCAGCAGTTTAATGGGCCGGTTTTGGGGGCCAGGAGAAAAACTGTTTTTT
J gene: TRBJ2-1; D gene: TRBD1; clone size: -; V gene: TRBV13; CDR3 protein: CASSLGTGQVYNEQFF; CDR3 DNA: TGTGCCAGCAGCTTAGGTACTGGACAGGTGTACAATGAGCAGTTCTTC
J gene: TRBJ2-5; D gene: TRBD1; clone size: -; V gene: TRBV6-5; CDR3 protein: CASSYPRGKQETQYF; CDR3 DNA: TGTGCCAGCAGTTACCCCAGGGGGAAGCAAGAGACCCAGTACTTC
J gene: TRBJ2-7; D gene: -; clone size: -; V gene: TRBV9; CDR3 protein: CASTRSGYEQYF; CDR3 DNA: TGTGCCAGCACCCGTAGCGGCTACGAGCAGTACTTC
J gene: TRBJ1-6; D gene: -; clone size: -; V gene: TRBV6-5; CDR3 protein: CASSSQGRYSPLHF; CDR3 DNA: TGTGCCAGCAGTTCACAGGGACGATATTCACCCCTCCACTTT
J gene: TRBJ2-2; D gene: TRBD1; clone size: -; V gene: TRBV5-5; CDR3 protein: CASSSPGQGNTGELFF; CDR3 DNA: TGTGCCAGCAGCTCGCCGGGACAGGGGAACACCGGGGAGCTGTTTTTT
J gene: TRBJ2-3; D gene: -; clone size: -; V gene: TRBV12-3/TRBV12-4; CDR3 protein: CASSLARSDTQYF; CDR3 DNA: TGTGCCAGCAGTTTAGCGCGGTCAGATACGCAGTATTTT
J gene: TRBJ2-4; D gene: TRBD2; clone size: -; V gene: TRBV4-1; CDR3 protein: CASSQDFTGTSGSRLAKNIQYF; CDR3 DNA: TGCGCCAGCAGCCAAGATTTCACTGGGACTAGCGGGAGTCGACTAGCCAAAAACATTCAGTACTTC
J gene: TRBJ2-3; D gene: -; clone size: -; V gene: TRBV7-3; CDR3 protein: CASSLEGASYTQYF; CDR3 DNA: TGTGCCAGCAGCTTAGAGGGTGCGTCCTATACGCAGTATTTT
J gene: TRBJ2-1; D gene: TRBD2; clone size: -; V gene: TRBV4-2; CDR3 protein: CASSQGGRASIYEQFF; CDR3 DNA: TGTGCCAGCAGCCAGGGGGGGAGGGCCTCCATCTATGAGCAGTTCTTC
J gene: TRBJ2-1; D gene: -; clone size: -; V gene: TRBV3-1/TRBV3-2; CDR3 protein: CASSPHRGSVEHEQFF; CDR3 DNA: TGTGCCAGCAGCCCCCACCGGGGTAGTGTGGAACATGAGCAGTTCTTC
J gene: TRBJ1-2; D gene: -; clone size: once; V gene: TRBV19; CDR3 protein: CASSIGQGNNGYTF; CDR3 DNA: TGTGCCAGTAGTATAGGTCAGGGGAACAATGGCTACACCTTC
J gene: TRBJ2-3; D gene: TRBD1; clone size: many; V gene: TRBV7-8; CDR3 protein: CASSSSFRTGTRTDTQYF; CDR3 DNA: TGTGCCAGCAGCTCGTCATTCCGGACAGGCACTCGCACAGATACGCAGTATTTT
J gene: TRBJ2-2; D gene: TRBD2; clone size: -; V gene: TRBV24-1; CDR3 protein: CATSGTSGSTGELFF; CDR3 DNA: TGTGCCACCAGTGGTACTAGCGGGAGCACCGGGGAGCTGTTTTTT
J gene: TRBJ2-2; D gene: -; clone size: -; V gene: TRBV12-5; CDR3 protein: CASGSAEVGELFF; CDR3 DNA: TGTGCTAGTGGTTCGGCCGAGGTCGGGGAGCTGTTTTTT
J gene: TRBJ1-2; D gene: -; clone size: once; V gene: TRBV7-8; CDR3 protein: CASSLEGTKGYTF; CDR3 DNA: TGTGCCAGCAGCTTAGAAGGGACTAAAGGCTACACCTTC
J gene: TRBJ1-3; D gene: -; clone size: -; V gene: TRBV7-3; CDR3 protein: CASSLKRGNTIYF; CDR3 DNA: TGTGCCAGCAGCTTAAAGAGGGGAAACACCATATATTTT
J gene: TRBJ1-1; D gene: -; clone size: -; V gene: TRBV13; CDR3 protein: CASGAGGVITEAFF; CDR3 DNA: TGTGCCAGCGGCGCCGGGGGTGTAATCACTGAAGCTTTCTTT